The rows below give T cell receptor beta chains drawn from one sample of a study of T-cell memory formation after mild COVID-19. TCRdb fed the 5' RACE reads into MiXCR, producing one record per CDR3 protein. The sample consists of roughly 510,000 distinct CDR3 sequences, around 15% of them appearing once. Sequenced input: PBMCs or a T cell subset sorted from them (not recorded which). Receptors originate from an adult woman who had mild COVID-19 (a few samples of this study predate the infection). Cell type and time point are not known. The CDR3 runs from the conserved cysteine through the conserved F or W. Each record gives: CDR3 protein, CDR3 DNA, J gene, V gene, D gene, clone size. The D gene is left open where the match is weak. Size is omitted from some rows. Given values are once, few, many or a class for expanded clones.

CDR3 protein: CASSHESNFRDSDVEQYF
CDR3 DNA: TGTGCCAGCAGTCACGAATCTAACTTCCGGGACAGCGACGTCGAGCAGTACTTC
J gene: TRBJ2-7
V gene: TRBV12-3/TRBV12-4
D gene: TRBD1
clone size: .

CDR3 protein: CASSQTLAGFAGELFF
CDR3 DNA: TGCGCCAGCAGCCAGACGTTAGCGGGATTCGCCGGGGAGCTGTTTTTT
J gene: TRBJ2-2
V gene: TRBV5-1
D gene: TRBD2
clone size: .

CDR3 protein: CAWGRQQGAQYF
CDR3 DNA: TGTGCCTGGGGGAGGCAACAGGGGGCCCAATACTTC
J gene: TRBJ2-5
V gene: TRBV30
D gene: TRBD1
clone size: .

CDR3 protein: CASKSFRTTNTGELFF
CDR3 DNA: TGTGCCAGTAAATCGTTTCGGACTACGAACACCGGGGAGCTGTTTTTT
J gene: TRBJ2-2
V gene: TRBV19
D gene: .
clone size: .

CDR3 protein: CASSVGRESNQPQHF
CDR3 DNA: TGTGCCAGCAGCGTAGGCAGGGAAAGCAATCAGCCCCAGCATTTT
J gene: TRBJ1-5
V gene: TRBV9
D gene: .
clone size: once

CDR3 protein: CATIPTGEDTEAFF
CDR3 DNA: TGTGCCACCATTCCGACAGGGGAAGACACTGAAGCTTTCTTT
J gene: TRBJ1-1
V gene: TRBV7-3
D gene: TRBD1
clone size: .

CDR3 protein: CASSDLWGDEQFF
CDR3 DNA: TGTGCCAGCAGCGACCTTTGGGGAGATGAGCAGTTCTTC
J gene: TRBJ2-1
V gene: TRBV3-1
D gene: .
clone size: .

CDR3 protein: CASTLIGAEAFF
CDR3 DNA: TGTGCCAGCACTTTAATCGGGGCTGAAGCTTTCTTT
J gene: TRBJ1-1
V gene: TRBV12-3/TRBV12-4
D gene: .
clone size: few

CDR3 protein: CSALTGGGNQPQHF
CDR3 DNA: TGCAGTGCTCTTACGGGGGGCGGCAATCAGCCCCAGCATTTT
J gene: TRBJ1-5
V gene: TRBV20-1
D gene: .
clone size: .

CDR3 protein: CSTQQTIYEQYF
CDR3 DNA: TGCAGTACCCAGCAAACAATCTACGAGCAGTACTTC
J gene: TRBJ2-7
V gene: TRBV20-1
D gene: .
clone size: few

CDR3 protein: CASSQQPTNSPLHF
CDR3 DNA: TGTGCCAGCAGCCAACAGCCTACGAATTCACCCCTCCACTTT
J gene: TRBJ1-6
V gene: TRBV13
D gene: .
clone size: few